Listed here are 10 T cell receptor beta chains from one sample, sequenced in a study of blood T cells in healthy people across ages. Combining a sample-barcoded 5' primer with a J-beta primer mix, a second PCR ran for roughly 7 to 11 cycles. TCRdb redid the calling of the 5' RACE reads with MiXCR, one entry per CDR3 protein. The data hold nearly 1 million distinct CDR3 sequences, with about 53% observed a single time. Sample: blood. These receptors were taken from a woman aged 55-70 years in good health.

Written as DNA, the CDR3 is TGTGCCAGCAGTGGTACCCGGGACAGCGGCTGGGAGCAGTACTTC. Translation: CASSGTRDSGWEQYF. The V and J genes are TRBV6-1 and TRBJ2-5, with 7 nucleotides matching TRBD1. This CDR3 has 15 residues. Per germline, CDR1 MNHNS and CDR2 SASEGT. The V segment lost 4 bases and the J segment 11 bases; nucleotides outside the gene matches: 16.

This chain uses TRBV3-1 with TRBJ2-7, with TRBD1 as a possible D gene (5 bases). The V end was cut by 1 base, the J end by 5 bases, with 15 bases between. Germline loops: CDR1 LGHDT, CDR2 YNNKEL (reference sequence). The CDR3 length is 15 residues. The CDR3 reads CASSQGAGIGDEQYF. CDR3 DNA: TGTGCCAGCAGCCAAGGCGCAGGGATTGGGGACGAGCAGTACTTC.

V and J are TRBV7-6 and TRBJ2-5, with unresolved D. The better agreement between TRBJ2-7 and the DNA end casts doubt on the J call. Germline V gene data show CDR1 as SGHVS and CDR2 as FNYEAQ. The CDR3 has 15 amino acids. Here the CDR3 reads CASSLPGSLGYEQYF. The CDR3 coding sequence is TGTGCCAGCAGCTTACCCGGCAGTTTAGGGTACGAGCAGTACTTC.

The chain employs TRBV4-2 and TRBJ2-3; 11 nucleotides match TRBD2. The CDR3 has 16 amino acids. CDR1 and CDR2 (germline): LGHNA, YNFKEQ. The V and J ends lost 3 bases and 1 base, in that order; junction bases with no gene match: 3. DNA of the CDR3: TGTGCCAGCAGCCATATTAGCGGGGGGGGCACAGATACGCAGTATTTT. It codes for CASSHISGGGTDTQYF.

This clonotype appeared a few times. The V call is TRBV2, the J call TRBJ1-3; a weak D match, TRBD1 (5 bases). Germline CDR1 reads SNHLY; CDR2 reads FYNNEI. Trimming removed 3 bases from V and 4 bases from J, with 13 bases in between. The CDR3 is made up of 15 amino acids. The CDR3 DNA reads as TGTGCCAGCAGTGACCCCGCAGGGAGAGGAAACACCATATATTTT. It translates to CASSDPAGRGNTIYF.

The rearrangement links TRBV18 to TRBJ2-7; D may be TRBD2 (6 bases). The CDR3 consists of 16 residues. The V end lost 2 bases, the J end lost 2 bases, and 16 bases lay between the germline ends. Per germline, CDR1 KGHSH and CDR2 LQKENI. CDR3 region: CASSPTLSGRTYEQYF. The CDR3 DNA is TGTGCCAGCTCACCAACCCTTAGCGGTAGGACCTACGAGCAGTACTTC.

This chain connects TRBV28 to TRBJ2-4, with 10 bases that match TRBD2. The CDR3 sequence is 14 residues long. The J segment lost 8 bases and the V segment lost 5 bases, leaving 6 bases of the junction unmatched. The V gene's germline CDR1 is MDHEN and CDR2 SYDVKM. The CDR3 bases are TGTGCCAGCAGTGCAGCGGGAGGGCCGGACATTCAGTACTTC. Its translation is CASSAAGGPDIQYF.

This clonotype was seen more than once but under ten times. This chain connects TRBV7-6 to TRBJ2-7; 7 bases fit TRBD2. V lost 2 bases to trimming and J lost 0 bases; unmatched junction nucleotides: 10. Germline V lookup: CDR1 SGHVS, CDR2 FNYEAQ. The CDR3 loop spans 17 amino acids. CDR3 in DNA: TGTGCCAGCAGCTTACTAGGCGGGGGACGGAGCTCCTACGAGCAGTACTTC. This gives the protein CASSLLGGGRSSYEQYF.

This clonotype was observed a few times. The genes are TRBV20-1 and TRBJ1-2; 7 bases are shared with TRBD1. CDR3 length equals 13 residues. Germline CDR1 DFQATT, CDR2 SNEGSKA (reference sequence). Trimming at V came to 1 base and at J to 8 bases, leaving 7 bases not matched to a gene. In nucleotides, the CDR3 is TGCAGTGCTAGAGGACAGGGTGGCTGGGGCTACACCTTC. This translates into CSARGQGGWGYTF.

The chain has TRBV6-5 and TRBJ2-3, with D perhaps TRBD2 (5 bases). CDR3 length: 15 residues. V dropped 7 bases and J dropped 4 bases, with 18 bases sitting between them. Germline V gene lookup returns CDR1 MNHEY and CDR2 SVGAGI. The CDR3 protein is CASNFSGRWPDTQYF. CDR3 bases: TGTGCCAGCAACTTCTCGGGAAGGTGGCCAGATACGCAGTATTTT.